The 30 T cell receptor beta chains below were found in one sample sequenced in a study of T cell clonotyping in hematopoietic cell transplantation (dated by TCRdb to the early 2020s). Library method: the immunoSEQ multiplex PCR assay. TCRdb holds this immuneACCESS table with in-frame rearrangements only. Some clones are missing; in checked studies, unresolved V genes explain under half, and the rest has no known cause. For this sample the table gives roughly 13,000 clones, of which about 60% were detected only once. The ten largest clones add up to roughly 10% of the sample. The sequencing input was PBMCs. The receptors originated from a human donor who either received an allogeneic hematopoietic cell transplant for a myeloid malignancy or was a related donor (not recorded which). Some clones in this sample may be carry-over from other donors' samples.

CDR3 in amino acids: CAWSGGNSPLHF. As DNA, the CDR3 is TGTGCCTGGAGTGGCGGGAATTCACCCCTCCACTTT. The chain uses TRBV30 and TRBJ1-6, with unresolved D. Germline CDR1 is GTSNPN and CDR2 is SVGIG (reference sequence). The CDR3 is 12 residues long. V was trimmed by 1 base and J by 7 bases, leaving 5 bases between them.

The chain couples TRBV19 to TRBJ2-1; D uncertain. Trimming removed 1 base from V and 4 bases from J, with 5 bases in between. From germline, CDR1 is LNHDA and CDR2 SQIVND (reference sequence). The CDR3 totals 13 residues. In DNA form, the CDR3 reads TGTGCCAGTAGTATAGCGGGTTACAATGAGCAGTTCTTC. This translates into CASSIAGYNEQFF.

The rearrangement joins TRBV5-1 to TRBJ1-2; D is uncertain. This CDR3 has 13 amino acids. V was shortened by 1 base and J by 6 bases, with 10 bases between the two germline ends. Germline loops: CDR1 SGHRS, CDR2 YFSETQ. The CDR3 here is CASSLTATDGYTF. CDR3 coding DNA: TGCGCCAGCAGCTTGACAGCGACCGATGGCTACACCTTC.

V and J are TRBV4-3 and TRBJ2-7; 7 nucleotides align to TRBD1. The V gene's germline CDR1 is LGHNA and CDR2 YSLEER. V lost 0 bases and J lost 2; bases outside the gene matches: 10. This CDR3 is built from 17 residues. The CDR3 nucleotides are TGCGCCAGCAGCCAAGAATGGGACAGCCTAGGGGCCTACGAGCAGTACTTC. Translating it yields CASSQEWDSLGAYEQYF.

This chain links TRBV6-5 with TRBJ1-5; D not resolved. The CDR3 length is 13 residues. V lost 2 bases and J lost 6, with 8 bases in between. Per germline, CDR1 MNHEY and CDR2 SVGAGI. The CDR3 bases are TGTGCCAGCAGTTACACAAGGTCTCAGCCCCAGCATTTT. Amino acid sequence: CASSYTRSQPQHF.

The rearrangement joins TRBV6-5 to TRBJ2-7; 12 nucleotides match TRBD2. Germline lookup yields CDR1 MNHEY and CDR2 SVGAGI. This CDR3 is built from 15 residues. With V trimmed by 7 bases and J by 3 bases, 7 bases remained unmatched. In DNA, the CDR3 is TGTGCCAGCAACCCTAGCGGGAGGGCCGTCTACGAGCAGTACTTC. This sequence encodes CASNPSGRAVYEQYF.

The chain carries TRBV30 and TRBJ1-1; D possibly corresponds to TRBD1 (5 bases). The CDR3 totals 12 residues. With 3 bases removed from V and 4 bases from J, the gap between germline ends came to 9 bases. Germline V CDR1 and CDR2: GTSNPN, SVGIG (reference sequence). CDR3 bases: TGTGCCTGGAGCGGGGGTGGCACTGAAGCTTTCTTT. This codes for CAWSGGGTEAFF.

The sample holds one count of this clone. The CDR3 nucleotides are TGCAGCGTTGGGGGGGACAGGGAAGGAGGTGGTCAGCCCCAGCATTTT. Translation gives CSVGGDREGGGQPQHF. V usage is TRBV29-1 and J usage is TRBJ1-5, with 9 positions matching TRBD1. Germline V gene sequence: CDR1 SQVTM, CDR2 ANQGSEA. With V trimmed by 4 bases and J by 6 bases, 13 bases remained unmatched. The CDR3 is 16 amino acids.

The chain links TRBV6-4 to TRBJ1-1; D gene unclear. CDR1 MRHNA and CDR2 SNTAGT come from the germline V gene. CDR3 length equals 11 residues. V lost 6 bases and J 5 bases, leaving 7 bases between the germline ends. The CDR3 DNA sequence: TGTGCCAGCAGGGTGGGGACTGAAGCTTTCTTT. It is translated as CASRVGTEAFF.

Here the CDR3 reads CASSQVSSRSYEQYF. The CDR3 coding sequence is TGCGCCAGCAGCCAAGTGTCTAGCCGGAGCTACGAGCAGTACTTC. This chain connects TRBV4-1 to TRBJ2-7; weak D call: TRBD2 (5 bases). Germline assignment: CDR1 MGHRA and CDR2 YSYEKL. V shed 1 base and J shed 3 bases, with 13 bases lying between them. CDR3 length: 15 amino acids.

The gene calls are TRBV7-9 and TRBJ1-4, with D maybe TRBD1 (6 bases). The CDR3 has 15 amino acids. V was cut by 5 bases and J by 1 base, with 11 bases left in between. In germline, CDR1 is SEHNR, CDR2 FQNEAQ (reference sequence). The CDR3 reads CASSPRTVTNEKLFF. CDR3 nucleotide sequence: TGTGCCAGCAGCCCGAGGACAGTAACTAATGAAAAACTGTTTTTT.

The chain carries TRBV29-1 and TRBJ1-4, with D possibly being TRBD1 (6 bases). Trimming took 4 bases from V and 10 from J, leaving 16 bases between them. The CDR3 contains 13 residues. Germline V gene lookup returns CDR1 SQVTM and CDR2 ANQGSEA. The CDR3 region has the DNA TGCAGCGTTGGATCAGGGGAGGGTGGAAAACTGTTTTTT. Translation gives CSVGSGEGGKLFF.

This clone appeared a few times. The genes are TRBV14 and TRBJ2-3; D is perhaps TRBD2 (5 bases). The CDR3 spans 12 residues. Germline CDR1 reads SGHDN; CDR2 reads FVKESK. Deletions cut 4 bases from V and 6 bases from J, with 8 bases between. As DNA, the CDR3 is TGTGCCAGCAGCCCTTCGGGGGATACGCAGTATTTT. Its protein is CASSPSGDTQYF.

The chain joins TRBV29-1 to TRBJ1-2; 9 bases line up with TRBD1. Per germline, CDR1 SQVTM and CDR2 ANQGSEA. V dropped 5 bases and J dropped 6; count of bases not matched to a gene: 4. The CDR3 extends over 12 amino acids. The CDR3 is CSVPWTGDGYTF. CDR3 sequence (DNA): TGCAGCGTTCCATGGACAGGGGATGGCTACACCTTC.

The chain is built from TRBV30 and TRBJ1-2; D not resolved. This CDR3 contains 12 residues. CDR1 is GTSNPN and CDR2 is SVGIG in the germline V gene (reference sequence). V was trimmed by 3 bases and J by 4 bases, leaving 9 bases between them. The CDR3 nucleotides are TGTGCCTGGAGGGGGATTGTCTATGGCTACACCTTC. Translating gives CAWRGIVYGYTF.

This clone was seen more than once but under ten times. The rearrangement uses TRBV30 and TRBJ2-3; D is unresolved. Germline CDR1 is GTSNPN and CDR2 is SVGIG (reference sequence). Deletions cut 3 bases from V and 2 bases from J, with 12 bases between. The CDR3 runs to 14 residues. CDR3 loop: CAWRRLLNTDTQYF. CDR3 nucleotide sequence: TGTGCCTGGAGACGACTGCTAAACACAGATACGCAGTATTTT.

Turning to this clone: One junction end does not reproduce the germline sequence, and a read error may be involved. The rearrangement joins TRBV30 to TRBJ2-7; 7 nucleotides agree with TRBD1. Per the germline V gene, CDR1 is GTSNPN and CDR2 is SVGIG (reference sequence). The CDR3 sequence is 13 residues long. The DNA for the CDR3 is TGCGCCTGGGGCCCCGGGACAGTCTACGAGCAGTACTTC. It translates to CAWGPGTVYEQYF.

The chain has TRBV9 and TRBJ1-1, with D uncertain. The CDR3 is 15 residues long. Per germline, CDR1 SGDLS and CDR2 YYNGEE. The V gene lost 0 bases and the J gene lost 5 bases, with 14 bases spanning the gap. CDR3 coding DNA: TGTGCCAGCAGCGTAGCTACCAGTACATTTACTGAAGCTTTCTTT. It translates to CASSVATSTFTEAFF. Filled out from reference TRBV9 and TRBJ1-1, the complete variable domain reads DSGVTQTPKHLITATGQRVTLRCSPRSGDLSVYWYQQSLDQGLQFLIQYYNGEERAKGNILERFSAQQFPDLHSELNLSSLELGDSALYFCASSVATSTFTEAFFGQGTRLTVV.

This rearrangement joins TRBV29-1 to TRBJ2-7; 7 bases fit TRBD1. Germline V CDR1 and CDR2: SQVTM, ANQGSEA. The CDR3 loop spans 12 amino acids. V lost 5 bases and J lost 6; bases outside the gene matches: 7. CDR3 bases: TGCAGCGTTTCCCAGGGGGTATCCGAGCAGTACTTC. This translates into CSVSQGVSEQYF.

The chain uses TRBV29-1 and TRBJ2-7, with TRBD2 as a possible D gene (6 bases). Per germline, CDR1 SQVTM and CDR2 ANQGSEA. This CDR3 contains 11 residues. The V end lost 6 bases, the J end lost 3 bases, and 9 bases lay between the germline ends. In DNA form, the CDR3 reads TGCAGCGTCGCGGGGAACTACGAGCAGTACTTC. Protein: CSVAGNYEQYF.

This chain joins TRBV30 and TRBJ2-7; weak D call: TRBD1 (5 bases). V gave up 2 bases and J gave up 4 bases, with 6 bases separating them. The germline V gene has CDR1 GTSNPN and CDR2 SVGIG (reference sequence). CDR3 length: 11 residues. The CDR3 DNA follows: TGTGCCTGGAGTCGACAGTACGAGCAGTACTTC. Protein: CAWSRQYEQYF.

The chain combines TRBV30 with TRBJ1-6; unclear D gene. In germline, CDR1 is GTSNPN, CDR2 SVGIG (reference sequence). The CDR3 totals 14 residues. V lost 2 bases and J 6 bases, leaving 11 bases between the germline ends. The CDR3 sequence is CAWSLGSGNSPLHF. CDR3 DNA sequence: TGTGCCTGGAGTTTGGGGAGTGGTAATTCACCCCTCCACTTT.

The CDR3 nucleotides read TGTGCCAGCAGTTCCGACCCAGAAACACAGGGACAGTACTTC. It is translated as CASSSDPETQGQYF. The rearrangement joins TRBV2 to TRBJ2-7; maybe TRBD1 (6 bases). Germline lookup yields CDR1 SNHLY and CDR2 FYNNEI. With 5 bases removed from V and 10 bases from J, the gap between germline ends came to 21 bases. The CDR3 sequence is 14 residues long.

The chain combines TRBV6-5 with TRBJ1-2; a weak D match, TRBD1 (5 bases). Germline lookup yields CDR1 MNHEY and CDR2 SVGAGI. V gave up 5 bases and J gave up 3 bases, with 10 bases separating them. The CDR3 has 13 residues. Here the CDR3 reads CASSRTRDYGYTF. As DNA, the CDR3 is TGTGCCAGCAGTAGAACCAGGGACTATGGCTACACCTTC.

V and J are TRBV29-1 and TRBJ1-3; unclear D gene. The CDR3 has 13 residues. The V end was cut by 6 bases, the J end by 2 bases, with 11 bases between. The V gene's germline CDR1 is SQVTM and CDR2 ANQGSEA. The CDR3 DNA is TGCAGCGTCGGAGGGATACCTGGAAACACCATATATTTT. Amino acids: CSVGGIPGNTIYF.

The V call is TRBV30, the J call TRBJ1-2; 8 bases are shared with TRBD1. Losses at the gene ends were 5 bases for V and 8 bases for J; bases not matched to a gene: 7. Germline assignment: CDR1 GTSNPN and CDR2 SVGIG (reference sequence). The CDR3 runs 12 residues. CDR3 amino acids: CAWQDTGGGYTF. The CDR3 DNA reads TGTGCCTGGCAAGACACAGGGGGAGGCTACACCTTC.

The chain's CDR3 is CASSPGTNHEKLFF. CDR3 nucleotide sequence: TGTGCCAGCAGCCCCGGGACAAATCATGAAAAACTGTTTTTT. The chain is built from TRBV7-2 and TRBJ1-4; TRBD1 might be the D (6 bases). V was clipped by 5 bases and J by 6 bases, with 13 bases between them. The CDR3 spans 14 residues. Germline-derived CDR1 and CDR2 are SGHTA and FQGNSA.

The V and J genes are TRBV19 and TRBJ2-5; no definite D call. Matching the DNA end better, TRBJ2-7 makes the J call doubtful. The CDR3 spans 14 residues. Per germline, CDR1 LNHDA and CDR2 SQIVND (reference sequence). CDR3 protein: CASSLADRLYEQYF. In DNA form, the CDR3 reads TGTGCCAGTAGTCTGGCCGACCGATTATACGAGCAGTACTTC.

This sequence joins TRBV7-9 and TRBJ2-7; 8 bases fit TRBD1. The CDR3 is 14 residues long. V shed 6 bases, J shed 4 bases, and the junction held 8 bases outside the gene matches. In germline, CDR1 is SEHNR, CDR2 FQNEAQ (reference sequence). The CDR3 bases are TGTGCCAGCAGTCTCGACAGGGGTAATTACGAGCAGTACTTC. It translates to CASSLDRGNYEQYF.

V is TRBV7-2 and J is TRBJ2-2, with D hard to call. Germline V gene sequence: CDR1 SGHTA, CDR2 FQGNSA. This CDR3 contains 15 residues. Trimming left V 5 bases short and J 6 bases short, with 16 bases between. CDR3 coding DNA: TGTGCCAGCAGCCTCAGCTCTGGTGGGGCCGGGGAGCTGTTTTTT. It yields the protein CASSLSSGGAGELFF. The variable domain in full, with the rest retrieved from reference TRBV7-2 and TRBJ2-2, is GAGVSQSPSNKVTEKGKDVELRCDPISGHTALYWYRQSLGQGLEFLIYFQGNSAPDKSGLPSDRFSAERTGGSVSTLTIQRTQQEDSAVYLCASSLSSGGAGELFFGEGSRLTVL.